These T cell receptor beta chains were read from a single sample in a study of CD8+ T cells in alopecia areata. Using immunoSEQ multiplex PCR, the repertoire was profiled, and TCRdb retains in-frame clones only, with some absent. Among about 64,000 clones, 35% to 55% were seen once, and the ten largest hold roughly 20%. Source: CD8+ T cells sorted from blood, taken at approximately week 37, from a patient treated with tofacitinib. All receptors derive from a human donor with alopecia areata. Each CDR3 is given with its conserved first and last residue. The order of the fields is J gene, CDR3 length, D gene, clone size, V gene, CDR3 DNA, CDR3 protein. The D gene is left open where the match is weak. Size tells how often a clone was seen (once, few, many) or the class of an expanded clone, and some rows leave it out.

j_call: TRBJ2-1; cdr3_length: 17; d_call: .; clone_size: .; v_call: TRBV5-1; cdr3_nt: TGCGCCAGCAGCTTGGTCTCGGTCGACAGTGCGTACAATGAGCAGTTCTTC; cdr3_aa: CASSLVSVDSAYNEQFF
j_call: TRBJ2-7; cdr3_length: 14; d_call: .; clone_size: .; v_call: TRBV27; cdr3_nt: TGTGCCAGCAGTTTTGGTGGGGCCACCTACGAGCAGTACTTC; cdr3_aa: CASSFGGATYEQYF
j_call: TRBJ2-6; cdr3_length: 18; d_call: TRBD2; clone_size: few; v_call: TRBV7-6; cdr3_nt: TGTGCCAGCAGCTTTACTAGCGGGAGGGCATCTGGGGCCAACGTCCTGACTTTC; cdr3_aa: CASSFTSGRASGANVLTF
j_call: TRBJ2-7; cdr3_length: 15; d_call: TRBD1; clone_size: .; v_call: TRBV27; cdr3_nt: TGTGCCAGCTCCAGCCCAGGGACAGGGGTCTACGAGCAGTACTTC; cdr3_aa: CASSSPGTGVYEQYF
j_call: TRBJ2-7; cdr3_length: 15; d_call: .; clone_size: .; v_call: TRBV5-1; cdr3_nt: TGCGCCAGCAGCTTCCCGGGACGGATACCCTACGAGCAGTACTTC; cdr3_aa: CASSFPGRIPYEQYF
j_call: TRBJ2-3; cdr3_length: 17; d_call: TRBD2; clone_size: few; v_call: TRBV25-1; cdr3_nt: TGTGCCAGCAGGACGCCCTGGACTAGCCCAAGCACAGATACGCAGTATTTT; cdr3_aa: CASRTPWTSPSTDTQYF
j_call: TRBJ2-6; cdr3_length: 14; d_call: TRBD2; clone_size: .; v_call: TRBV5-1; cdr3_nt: TGCGCCAGCAGCCGGGGGGCTGGGGCCAACGTCCTGACTTTC; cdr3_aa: CASSRGAGANVLTF
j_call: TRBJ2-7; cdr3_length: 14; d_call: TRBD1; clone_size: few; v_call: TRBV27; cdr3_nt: TGTGCCAGCAGTTTATCAGGGGGCGTAGACGAGCAGTACTTC; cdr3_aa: CASSLSGGVDEQYF
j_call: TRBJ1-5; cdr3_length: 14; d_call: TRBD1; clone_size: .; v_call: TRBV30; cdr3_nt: TGTGCCTGGAGTGTGGGCCAGGGGGTGCAGCCCCAGCATTTT; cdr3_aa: CAWSVGQGVQPQHF
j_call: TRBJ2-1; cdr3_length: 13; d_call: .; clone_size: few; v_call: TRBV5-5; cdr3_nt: TGTGCCAGCAGCTTGTGGTTCGGGAATGAGCAGTTCTTC; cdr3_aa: CASSLWFGNEQFF
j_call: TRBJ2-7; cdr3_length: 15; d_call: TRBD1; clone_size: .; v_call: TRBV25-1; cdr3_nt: TGTGCCAGCAGTTTAAACCCGGGACAGTCCTACGAGCAGTACTTC; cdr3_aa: CASSLNPGQSYEQYF
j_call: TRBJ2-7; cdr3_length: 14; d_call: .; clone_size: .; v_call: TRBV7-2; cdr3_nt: TGTGCCAGCAGCTCGCCACCAGGAGCGTACGAGCAGTACTTC; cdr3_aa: CASSSPPGAYEQYF
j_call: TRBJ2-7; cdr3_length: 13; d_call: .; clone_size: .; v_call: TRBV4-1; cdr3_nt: TGCGCCAGCAGCCACGAGGGCTCCTACGAGCAGTACTTC; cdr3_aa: CASSHEGSYEQYF
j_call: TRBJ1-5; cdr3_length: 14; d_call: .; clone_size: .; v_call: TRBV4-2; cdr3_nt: TGTGCCAGCAGCCAACGACAGGGCAATCAGCCCCAGCATTTT; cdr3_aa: CASSQRQGNQPQHF
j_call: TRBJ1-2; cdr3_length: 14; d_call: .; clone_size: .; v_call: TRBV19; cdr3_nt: TGTGCCAGTAGTATCAACAACGATTTCTATGGCTACACCTTC; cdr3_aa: CASSINNDFYGYTF
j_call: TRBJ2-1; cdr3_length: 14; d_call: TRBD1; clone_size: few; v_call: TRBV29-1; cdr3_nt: TGCAGCGTTGGCGCTCGGCAGGGGGCGAATGAGCAGTTCTTC; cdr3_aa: CSVGARQGANEQFF
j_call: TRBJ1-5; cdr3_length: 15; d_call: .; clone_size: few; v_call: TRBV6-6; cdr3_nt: TGTGCCAGCAAACCCCCAGGGGAGCCCAATCAGCCCCAGCATTTT; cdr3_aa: CASKPPGEPNQPQHF
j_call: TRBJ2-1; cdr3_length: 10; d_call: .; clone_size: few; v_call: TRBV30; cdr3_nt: TGTGCCTGGGCGTTGGGTGAGCAGTTCTTC; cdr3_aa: CAWALGEQFF
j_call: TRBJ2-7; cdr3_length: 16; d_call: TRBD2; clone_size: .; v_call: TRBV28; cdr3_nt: TGTGCCAGCAGTCATAGGTGGAGGGAGGGCCGCTACGAGCAGTACTTC; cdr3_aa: CASSHRWREGRYEQYF
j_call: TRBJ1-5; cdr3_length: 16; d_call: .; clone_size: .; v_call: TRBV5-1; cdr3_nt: TGCGCCAGCAGCTTGGGGGATAGGGAAAACAATCAGCCCCAGCATTTT; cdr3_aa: CASSLGDRENNQPQHF
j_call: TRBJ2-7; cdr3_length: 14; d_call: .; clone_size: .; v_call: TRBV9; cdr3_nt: TGTGCCAGCAGCGTAGCCGCAGGGTCCTACGAGCAGTACTTC; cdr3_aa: CASSVAAGSYEQYF
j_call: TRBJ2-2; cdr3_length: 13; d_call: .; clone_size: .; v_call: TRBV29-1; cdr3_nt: TGCAGCGTTTCGAATCCCGACACCGGGGAGCTGTTTTTT; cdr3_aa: CSVSNPDTGELFF
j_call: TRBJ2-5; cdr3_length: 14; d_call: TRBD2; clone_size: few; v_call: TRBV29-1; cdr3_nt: TGCAGCGTTGAGGAAGCGGGAGGGCCGGAGACCCAGTACTTC; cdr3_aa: CSVEEAGGPETQYF
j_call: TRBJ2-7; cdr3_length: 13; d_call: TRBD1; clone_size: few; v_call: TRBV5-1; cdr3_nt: TGCGCCAGCAGCATCAGACAGGGGAACGAGCAGTACTTC; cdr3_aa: CASSIRQGNEQYF
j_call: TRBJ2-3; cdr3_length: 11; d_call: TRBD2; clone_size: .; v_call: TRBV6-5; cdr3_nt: TGTGCCTCCGGGGGGACAGATACGCAGTATTTT; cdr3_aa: CASGGTDTQYF
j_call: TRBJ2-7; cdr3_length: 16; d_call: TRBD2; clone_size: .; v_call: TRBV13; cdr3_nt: TGTGCCAGCAGCTCGGGTGCGGGACTACTACCCTACGAGCAGTACTTC; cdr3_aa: CASSSGAGLLPYEQYF
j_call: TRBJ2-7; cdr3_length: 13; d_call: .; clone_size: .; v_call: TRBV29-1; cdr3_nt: TGCAGCGCCCAGGAGGACCCACCCTACGAGCAGTACTTC; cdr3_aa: CSAQEDPPYEQYF
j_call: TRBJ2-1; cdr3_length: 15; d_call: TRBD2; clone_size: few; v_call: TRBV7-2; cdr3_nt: TGTGCCAGCAGCGTTCTAGCGGGAGCGGTCAATGAGCAGTTCTTC; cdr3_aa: CASSVLAGAVNEQFF
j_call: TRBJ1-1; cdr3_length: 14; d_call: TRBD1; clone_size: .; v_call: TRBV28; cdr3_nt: TGTGCCAGCAGCCGGACAGGGGACAGTACTGAAGCTTTCTTT; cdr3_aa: CASSRTGDSTEAFF
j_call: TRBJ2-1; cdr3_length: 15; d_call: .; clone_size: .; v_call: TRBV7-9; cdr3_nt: TGTGCCAGCATCAGAGCAGGGTCCTCCTACAATGAGCAGTTCTTC; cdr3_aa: CASIRAGSSYNEQFF
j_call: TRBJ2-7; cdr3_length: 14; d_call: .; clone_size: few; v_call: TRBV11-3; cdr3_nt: TGTGCCAGCAGCTATGGACGGGGGTTCGACGAGCAGTACTTC; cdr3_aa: CASSYGRGFDEQYF
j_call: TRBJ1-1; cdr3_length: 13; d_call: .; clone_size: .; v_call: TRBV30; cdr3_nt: TGTGCCTGGAGTGTAGGTTGGAACACTGAAGCTTTCTTT; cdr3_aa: CAWSVGWNTEAFF
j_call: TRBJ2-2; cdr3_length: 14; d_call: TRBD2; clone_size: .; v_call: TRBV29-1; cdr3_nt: TGCAGCGTTGCTAGCGGCACGAACACCGGGGAGCTGTTTTTT; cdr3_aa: CSVASGTNTGELFF
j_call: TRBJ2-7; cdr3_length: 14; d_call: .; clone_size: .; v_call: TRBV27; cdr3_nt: TGTGCCAGCAGTTACGGACACAACCCCTACGAGCAGTACTTC; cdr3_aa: CASSYGHNPYEQYF
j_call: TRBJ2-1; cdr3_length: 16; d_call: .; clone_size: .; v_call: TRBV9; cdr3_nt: TGTGCCAGCAGCGAACCAGCGGACAGCTCCTACAATGAGCAGTTCTTC; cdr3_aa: CASSEPADSSYNEQFF
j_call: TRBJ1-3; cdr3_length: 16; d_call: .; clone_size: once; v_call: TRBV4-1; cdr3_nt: TGCGCCAGCAGCCAAAGGACAGAGAACTCTGGAAACACCATATATTTT; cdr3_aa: CASSQRTENSGNTIYF
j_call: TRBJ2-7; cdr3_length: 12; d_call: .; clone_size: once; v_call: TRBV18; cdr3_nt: TGTGCCAGCTCGTCGGACTCTTACGAGCAGTACTTC; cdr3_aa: CASSSDSYEQYF
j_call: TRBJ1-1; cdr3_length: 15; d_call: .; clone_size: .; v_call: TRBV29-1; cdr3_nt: TGCAGCGTTGATTATGGGGGGGCCCTGGGCACTGAAGCTTTCTTT; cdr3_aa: CSVDYGGALGTEAFF
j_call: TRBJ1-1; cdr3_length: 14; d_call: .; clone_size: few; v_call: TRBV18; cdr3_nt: TGTGCCAGCTCACCATCCCAGGGTTGGACTGAAGCTTTCTTT; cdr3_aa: CASSPSQGWTEAFF
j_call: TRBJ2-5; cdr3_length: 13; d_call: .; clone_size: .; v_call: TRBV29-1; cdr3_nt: TGCAGCGTTGAAGATCATGGGATAGAGACCCAGTACTTC; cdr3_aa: CSVEDHGIETQYF
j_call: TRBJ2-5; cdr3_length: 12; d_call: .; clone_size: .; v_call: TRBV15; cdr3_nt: TGTGCCACCGGGACAAACGGGGAGACCCAGTACTTC; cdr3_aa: CATGTNGETQYF
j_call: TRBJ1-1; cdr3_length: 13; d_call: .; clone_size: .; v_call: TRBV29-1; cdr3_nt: TGCAGCGCACAAGGGGGAGCGAACACTGAAGCTTTCTTT; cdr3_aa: CSAQGGANTEAFF
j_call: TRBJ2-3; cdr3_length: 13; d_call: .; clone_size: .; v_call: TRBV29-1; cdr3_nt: TGCAGCGTTCGGTCCGGGAGCTTGGATACGCAGTATTTT; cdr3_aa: CSVRSGSLDTQYF
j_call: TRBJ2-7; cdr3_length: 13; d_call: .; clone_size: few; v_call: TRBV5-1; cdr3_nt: TGCGCCAGCAGCTTGGGACAAAAGTACGAGCAGTACTTC; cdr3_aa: CASSLGQKYEQYF
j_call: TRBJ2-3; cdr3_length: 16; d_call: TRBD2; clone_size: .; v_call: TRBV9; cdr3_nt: TGTGCCAGCAGCGTAGGGGGCGGGAGGTACACAGATACGCAGTATTTT; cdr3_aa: CASSVGGGRYTDTQYF
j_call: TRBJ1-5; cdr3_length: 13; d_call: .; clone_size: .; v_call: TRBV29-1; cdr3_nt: TGCAGCGTACAGGTGGGAACCAATCAGCCCCAGCATTTT; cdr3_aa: CSVQVGTNQPQHF